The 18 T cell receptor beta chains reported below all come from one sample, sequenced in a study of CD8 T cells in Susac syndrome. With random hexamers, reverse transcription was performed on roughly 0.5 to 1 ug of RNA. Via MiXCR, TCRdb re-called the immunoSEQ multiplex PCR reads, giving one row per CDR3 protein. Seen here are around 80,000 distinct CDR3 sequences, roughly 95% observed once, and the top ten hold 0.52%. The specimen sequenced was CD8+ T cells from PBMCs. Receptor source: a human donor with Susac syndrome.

The CDR3 coding sequence is TGTGCCAGCAGCCATGGCCGGAGGGAGGTTTATGGCTACACCTTC. Encoded protein: CASSHGRREVYGYTF. The chain uses TRBV27 and TRBJ1-2; D not certain. CDR1 and CDR2 from the germline V gene are MNHEY and SMNVEV (reference sequence). The CDR3 spans 15 residues. V shed 6 bases and J shed 5 bases, with 19 bases lying between them.

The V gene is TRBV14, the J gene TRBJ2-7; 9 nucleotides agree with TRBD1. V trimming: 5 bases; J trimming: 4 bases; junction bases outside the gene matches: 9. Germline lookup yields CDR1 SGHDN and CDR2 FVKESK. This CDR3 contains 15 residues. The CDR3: CASSDSRTGAYEQYF. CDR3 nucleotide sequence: TGTGCCAGCAGCGATAGCCGGACAGGGGCATACGAGCAGTACTTC.

CDR3 DNA: TGTGCCAGCAGCTTAAGAGGGAGCGGGCAAGAGACCCAGTACTTC. Encoded protein: CASSLRGSGQETQYF. This chain joins TRBV13 and TRBJ2-5; D is possibly TRBD2 (6 bases). V was shortened by 2 bases and J by 2 bases, with 12 bases between the two germline ends. In germline, CDR1 is PRHDT, CDR2 FYEKMQ (reference sequence). The CDR3 has 15 amino acids.

The CDR3 spells CASSLRSDTQYF. The CDR3 DNA sequence: TGTGCCAGCAGCTTACGATCAGATACGCAGTATTTT. V gene TRBV13 combines with J gene TRBJ2-3; D remains ambiguous. Trimming removed 2 bases at V and 4 bases at J, with 4 bases between. The CDR3 is 12 residues long. Looked up from germline, CDR1 is PRHDT and CDR2 is FYEKMQ (reference sequence). Supplemented by reference TRBV13 and TRBJ2-3, the full variable domain reads AAGVIQSPRHLIKEKRETATLKCYPIPRHDTVYWYQQGPGQDPQFLISFYEKMQSDKGSIPDRFSAQQFSDYHSELNMSSLELGDSALYFCASSLRSDTQYFGPGTRLTVL.

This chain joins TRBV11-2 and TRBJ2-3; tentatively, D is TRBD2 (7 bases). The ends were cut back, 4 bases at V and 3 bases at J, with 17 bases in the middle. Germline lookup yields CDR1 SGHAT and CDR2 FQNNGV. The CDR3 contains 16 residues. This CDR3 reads CASSSLKGGATDTQYF. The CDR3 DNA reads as TGTGCCAGCAGCTCCCTCAAGGGGGGGGCAACAGATACGCAGTATTTT.

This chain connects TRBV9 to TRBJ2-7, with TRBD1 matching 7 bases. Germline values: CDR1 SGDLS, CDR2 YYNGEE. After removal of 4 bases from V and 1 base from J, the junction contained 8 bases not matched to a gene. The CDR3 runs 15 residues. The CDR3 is CASSRDSHVSYEQYF. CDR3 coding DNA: TGTGCCAGCAGCCGGGACAGCCATGTTTCCTACGAGCAGTACTTC.

CDR3 nucleotides: TGTGCCAGCAGCTTAGCAATAAGCGGTCCCCAAGAGACCCAGTACTTC. Protein: CASSLAISGPQETQYF. V is TRBV7-8 and J is TRBJ2-5, with a possible D match to TRBD2 (5 bases). CDR3 size: 16 residues. The germline V gene encodes CDR1 SGHVS and CDR2 FQNEAQ. Trimming stripped 0 bases from V and 1 base from J, with 12 bases between.

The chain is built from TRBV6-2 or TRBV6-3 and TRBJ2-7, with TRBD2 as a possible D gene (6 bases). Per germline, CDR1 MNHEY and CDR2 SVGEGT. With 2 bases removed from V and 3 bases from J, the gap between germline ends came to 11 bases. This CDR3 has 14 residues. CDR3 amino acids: CASSYLRDLYEQYF. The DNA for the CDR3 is TGTGCCAGCAGTTACCTGCGGGACCTCTACGAGCAGTACTTC.

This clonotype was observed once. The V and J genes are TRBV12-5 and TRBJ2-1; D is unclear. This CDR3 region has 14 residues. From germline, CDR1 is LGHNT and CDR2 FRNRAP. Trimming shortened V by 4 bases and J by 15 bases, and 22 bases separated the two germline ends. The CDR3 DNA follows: TGTGCTAGTGGTTCCGCGTGGCCATCTAATTCGGCGTTCTTC. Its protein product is CASGSAWPSNSAFF.

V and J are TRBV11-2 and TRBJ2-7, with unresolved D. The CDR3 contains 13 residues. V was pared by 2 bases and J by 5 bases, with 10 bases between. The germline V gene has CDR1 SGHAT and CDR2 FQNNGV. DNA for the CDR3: TGTGCCAGCAGCTTATACCAGTGGAACGAGCAGTACTTC. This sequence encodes CASSLYQWNEQYF.

CDR3 amino acids: CASRQGFDEQFF. In DNA form, the CDR3 reads TGTGCCAGCAGACAGGGGTTCGATGAGCAGTTCTTC. The rearrangement uses TRBV25-1 and TRBJ2-1; TRBD1 agrees at 7 bases. The CDR3 consists of 12 residues. Germline V gene lookup returns CDR1 MGHDK and CDR2 SYGVNS. V lost 6 bases and J lost 8; bases outside the gene matches: 4.

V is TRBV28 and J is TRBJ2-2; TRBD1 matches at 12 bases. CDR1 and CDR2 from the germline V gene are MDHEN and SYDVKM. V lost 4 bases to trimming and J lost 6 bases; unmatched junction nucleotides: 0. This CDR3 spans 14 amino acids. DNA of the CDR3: TGTGCCAGCAGTTGGGACAGGGGGCCCGGGGAGCTGTTTTTT. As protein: CASSWDRGPGELFF.

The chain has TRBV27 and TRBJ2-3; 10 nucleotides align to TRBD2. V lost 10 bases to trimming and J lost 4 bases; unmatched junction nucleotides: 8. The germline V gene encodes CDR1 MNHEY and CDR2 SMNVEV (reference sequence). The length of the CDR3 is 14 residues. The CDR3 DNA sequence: TGTGCCACAAGGGGGACTAGCGCATCAGATACGCAGTATTTT. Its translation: CATRGTSASDTQYF.

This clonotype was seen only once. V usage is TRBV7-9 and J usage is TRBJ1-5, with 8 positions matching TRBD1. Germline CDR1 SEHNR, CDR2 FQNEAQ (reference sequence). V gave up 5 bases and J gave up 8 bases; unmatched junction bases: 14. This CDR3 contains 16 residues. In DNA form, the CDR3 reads TGTGCCAGCAGCGCACCAGGGGGCGAAGGGCGAGAGCCCCAGCATTTT. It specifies CASSAPGGEGREPQHF.

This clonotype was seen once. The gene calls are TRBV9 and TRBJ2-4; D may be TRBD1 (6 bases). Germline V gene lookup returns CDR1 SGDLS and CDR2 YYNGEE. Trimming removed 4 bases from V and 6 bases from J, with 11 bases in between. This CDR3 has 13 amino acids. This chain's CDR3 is CASSTGQRNIQYF. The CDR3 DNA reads TGTGCCAGCAGCACCGGACAGAGAAACATTCAGTACTTC.

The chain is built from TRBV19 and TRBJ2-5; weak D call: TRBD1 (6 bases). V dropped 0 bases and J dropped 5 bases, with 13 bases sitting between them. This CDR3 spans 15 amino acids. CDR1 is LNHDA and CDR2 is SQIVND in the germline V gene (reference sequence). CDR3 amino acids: CASSIDGGAGETQYF. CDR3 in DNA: TGTGCCAGTAGTATAGATGGGGGCGCGGGCGAGACCCAGTACTTC.

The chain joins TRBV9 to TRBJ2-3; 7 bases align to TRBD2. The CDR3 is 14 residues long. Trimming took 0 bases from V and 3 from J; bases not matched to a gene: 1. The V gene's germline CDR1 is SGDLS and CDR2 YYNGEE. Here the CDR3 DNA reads TGTGCCAGCAGCGTAGTCGGGGGGACAGATACGCAGTATTTT. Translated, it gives CASSVVGGTDTQYF. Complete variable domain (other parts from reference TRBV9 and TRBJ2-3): DSGVTQTPKHLITATGQRVTLRCSPRSGDLSVYWYQQSLDQGLQFLIQYYNGEERAKGNILERFSAQQFPDLHSELNLSSLELGDSALYFCASSVVGGTDTQYFGPGTRLTVL.

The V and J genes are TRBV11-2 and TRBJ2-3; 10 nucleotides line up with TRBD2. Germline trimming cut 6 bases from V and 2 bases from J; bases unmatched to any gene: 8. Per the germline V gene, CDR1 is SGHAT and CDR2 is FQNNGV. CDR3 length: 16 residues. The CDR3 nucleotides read TGTGCCAGCAGGGCGAGCGGGGGGGTTTACACAGATACGCAGTATTTT. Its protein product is CASRASGGVYTDTQYF.